This entry lists 17 T cell receptor beta chains sequenced from one sample in a study of cytomegalovirus exposure and HLA in healthy donors. PCR used 60 Vbeta primers and 13 Jbeta primers. The method was immunoSEQ multiplex PCR; TCRdb's version includes in-frame clones alone and lacks a portion of them. This sample has 150,000 to 200,000 clones, with around four fifths found just once. The sequencing sample was made of PBMCs. The receptors come from a woman in her thirties in good health and CMV-seronegative.

The chain links TRBV4-1 to TRBJ2-3; 7 positions match TRBD1. Unmatched junction bases numbered 6, after V lost 4 bases and J lost 2 bases. Germline values: CDR1 MGHRA, CDR2 YSYEKL. This CDR3 contains 15 residues. In nucleotides, the CDR3 is TGCGCCAGCAGCCCCGTCAGGGGGAACACAGATACGCAGTATTTT. Translation: CASSPVRGNTDTQYF.

V and J are TRBV27 and TRBJ2-3, with 9 nucleotides matching TRBD2. This CDR3 is 18 amino acids long. V was pared by 2 bases and J by 7 bases, with 16 bases of the junction left unmatched. CDR1 and CDR2 (germline): MNHEY, SMNVEV (reference sequence). CDR3 DNA: TGTGCCAGCAGTTTAGGGGATTCAAGGCGGGGGGGACGCAATACGCAGTATTTT. It yields the protein CASSLGDSRRGGRNTQYF.

The chain uses TRBV5-6 and TRBJ1-2; 7 bases map to TRBD1. The germline CDR1 and CDR2 sequences are SGHDT and YYEEEE. V was pared by 4 bases and J by 7 bases, with 7 bases of the junction left unmatched. The CDR3 runs 13 residues. The CDR3 DNA reads as TGTGCCAGCAGCGAGACAACAGGGGCTGGCTACACCTTC. Its protein product is CASSETTGAGYTF.

This rearrangement joins TRBV19 to TRBJ1-6, with 8 bases identical to TRBD1. V was clipped by 7 bases and J by 10 bases; unmatched bases: 9. Germline-derived CDR1 and CDR2 are LNHDA and SQIVND (reference sequence). CDR3 length: 14 residues. As DNA, the CDR3 is TGTGCCAGTACTTCAGGGGGCGCGAGGTCACCCCTCCACTTT. Its translation: CASTSGGARSPLHF.

The chain uses TRBV30 and TRBJ1-2; D not resolved. V lost 3 bases to trimming and J lost 8 bases, with 13 bases between them. The CDR3 extends over 12 amino acids. CDR1 is GTSNPN, CDR2 SVGIG, per germline (reference sequence). The CDR3 reads CAWSQSEMGYTF. In nucleotides, the CDR3 is TGTGCCTGGAGCCAATCGGAGATGGGCTACACCTTC.

This clone was observed a single time. The chain employs TRBV2 and TRBJ1-3; D is perhaps TRBD1 (5 bases). This CDR3 has 15 amino acids. The V end was cut by 3 bases, the J end by 4 bases, with 13 bases between. Germline V gene sequence: CDR1 SNHLY, CDR2 FYNNEI. The CDR3 nucleotides read TGTGCCAGCAGTGACCAGGGTCCGGGCGGAAACACCATATATTTT. Protein: CASSDQGPGGNTIYF. The full variable domain, completed using reference TRBV2 and TRBJ1-3, is EPEVTQTPSHQVTQMGQEVILRCVPISNHLYFYWYRQILGQKVEFLVSFYNNEISEKSEIFDDQFSVERPDGSNFTLKIRSTKLEDSAMYFCASSDQGPGGNTIYFGEGSWLTVV.

V is TRBV10-3 and J is TRBJ1-2; 7 nucleotides agree with TRBD1. Germline V lookup: CDR1 ENHRY, CDR2 SYGVKD. The V and J ends lost 9 bases and 5 bases, in that order; junction bases with no gene match: 12. The CDR3 runs to 14 residues. This chain's CDR3 is CAIKATGAGYGYTF. The CDR3 DNA follows: TGTGCCATAAAGGCCACAGGGGCCGGATATGGCTACACCTTC.

The chain joins TRBV28 to TRBJ1-1; 10 bases align to TRBD1. The trim removed 7 bases at V and 6 bases at J, leaving 14 bases unmatched. CDR1 is MDHEN, CDR2 SYDVKM, per germline. This CDR3 spans 16 amino acids. Here the CDR3 reads CASTPGQGSVDAEAFF. In DNA form, the CDR3 reads TGTGCCAGCACTCCGGGACAGGGGAGTGTAGACGCTGAAGCTTTCTTT.

The chain recombines TRBV6-5 with TRBJ1-1, with D uncertain. In germline, CDR1 is MNHEY, CDR2 SVGAGI. This CDR3 contains 12 residues. Between the trimmed V and J ends, which lost 6 bases and 2 bases, there was a span of 7 bases. CDR3 in amino acids: CASRDFNTEAFF. DNA for the CDR3: TGTGCCAGCAGGGACTTCAACACTGAAGCTTTCTTT.

This clone was counted once. The CDR3 protein is CASSENGLWGGRSAPQHF. The CDR3 DNA follows: TGTGCCAGCAGTGAAAATGGACTGTGGGGGGGAAGATCAGCGCCCCAGCATTTT. The chain carries TRBV6-1 and TRBJ1-5, with a tentative D call TRBD1 (5 bases). This CDR3 comprises 18 residues. Per the germline V gene, CDR1 is MNHNS and CDR2 is SASEGT. V lost 2 bases, J lost 9 bases, and 26 bases lay in between.

The chain combines TRBV4-1 with TRBJ2-1, with 16 bases identical to TRBD2. Germline CDR1 reads MGHRA; CDR2 reads YSYEKL. The CDR3 runs to 18 residues. V was clipped by 3 bases and J by 8 bases; unmatched bases: 10. The CDR3 nucleotides are TGCGCCAGCAGCCAGCTCTCCGGGACTAGCGGGGGGGCGTATGAGCAGTTCTTC. Residues: CASSQLSGTSGGAYEQFF.

V usage is TRBV5-4 and J usage is TRBJ1-1, with TRBD1 identical over 10 bases. With V trimmed by 1 base and J by 3 bases, 6 bases remained unmatched. This CDR3 contains 16 residues. Germline lookup yields CDR1 SGHNT and CDR2 YYREEE (reference sequence). This CDR3 reads CASSLPRQGADTEAFF. CDR3 DNA sequence: TGTGCCAGCAGCTTGCCAAGACAGGGGGCTGACACTGAAGCTTTCTTT. Together with reference TRBV5-4 and TRBJ1-1, the CDR3 gives the full variable domain: ETGVTQSPTHLIKTRGQQVTLRCSSQSGHNTVSWYQQALGQGPQFIFQYYREEENGRGNFPPRFSGLQFPNYSSELNVNALELDDSALYLCASSLPRQGADTEAFFGQGTRLTVV.

This sequence joins TRBV2 and TRBJ1-4, with D possibly matching TRBD1 (5 bases). The CDR3 totals 15 residues. The V gene's germline CDR1 is SNHLY and CDR2 FYNNEI. V lost 6 bases, J lost 7 bases, and 18 bases lay in between. Here the CDR3 reads CASRGLGLAREKLFF. CDR3 DNA sequence: TGTGCCAGCAGGGGGCTAGGGCTTGCCCGTGAAAAACTGTTTTTT.

This clone was detected only a few times. The J gene is TRBJ2-2, the V gene TRBV19, with 8 bases fitting TRBD2. The CDR3 covers 16 residues. With V trimmed by 3 bases and J by 4 bases, 7 bases remained unmatched. Per the germline V gene, CDR1 is LNHDA and CDR2 is SQIVND (reference sequence). This CDR3 is CASSIGGAGFTGELFF. CDR3 DNA: TGTGCCAGTAGTATCGGGGGGGCGGGTTTCACCGGGGAGCTGTTTTTT.

V usage is TRBV7-9 and J usage is TRBJ2-5, with 8 bases that match TRBD2. Germline V gives CDR1 SEHNR, CDR2 FQNEAQ (reference sequence). With V trimmed by 2 bases and J by 4 bases, 6 bases remained unmatched. CDR3 size: 15 residues. The CDR3: CASSLTSGGGETQYF. In DNA form, the CDR3 reads TGTGCCAGCAGCTTAACAAGCGGGGGTGGAGAGACCCAGTACTTC.

This chain joins TRBV7-9 and TRBJ2-1, with a possible D match to TRBD2 (7 bases). The V end lost 4 bases, the J end lost 5 bases, and 12 bases lay between the germline ends. Looked up from germline, CDR1 is SEHNR and CDR2 is FQNEAQ (reference sequence). The CDR3 spans 14 residues. The CDR3 DNA is TGTGCCAGCAGCTCCGGGGGGCCCAACAATGAGCAGTTCTTC. Translated, it gives CASSSGGPNNEQFF.

This chain uses TRBV10-3 with TRBJ1-2; D gene ambiguous. The CDR3 spans 15 residues. V lost 3 bases and J lost 7, with 18 bases in between. Germline lookup yields CDR1 ENHRY and CDR2 SYGVKD. CDR3 residues: CAISEGGGLSGGYTF. The CDR3 DNA is TGTGCCATCAGTGAAGGAGGAGGACTCTCGGGTGGCTACACCTTC.